This T cell receptor beta chain derives from a study of shared clonotypes between healthy human individuals. V lost 6 bases and J lost 9; bases outside the gene matches: 9. Germline V lookup: CDR1 WSHSY, CDR2 SAAADI. This CDR3 is built from 14 residues. General study points: How much donors shared clonotypes was expected to be affected by sequencing depth.

This clone was seen only a few times. The antigen is unknown. Researchers ran the assay at a deep level. Genomic DNA of every subset was divided equally among multiple immunoSEQ plates. DNA input for the unsorted PBMC replicate PCRs was about 280 ng, 25,000 to 30,000 T cell genomes. Clones were sequenced by immunoSEQ multiplex PCR, and TCRdb holds only the in-frame ones, with some missing. The sample carries some 500,000 clones, 79% recorded once. This clonotype was sampled from a woman in her 40s in good health. Some clones in this sample may be carry-over from other donors' samples. This chain links TRBV10-2 with TRBJ2-4; 9 nucleotides align to TRBD2. The sequenced material came from PBMCs. The CDR3 protein is CASSDLAGTTIQYF. For the CDR3, the DNA is TGCGCCAGCAGCGACCTAGCGGGAACCACCATTCAGTACTTC.